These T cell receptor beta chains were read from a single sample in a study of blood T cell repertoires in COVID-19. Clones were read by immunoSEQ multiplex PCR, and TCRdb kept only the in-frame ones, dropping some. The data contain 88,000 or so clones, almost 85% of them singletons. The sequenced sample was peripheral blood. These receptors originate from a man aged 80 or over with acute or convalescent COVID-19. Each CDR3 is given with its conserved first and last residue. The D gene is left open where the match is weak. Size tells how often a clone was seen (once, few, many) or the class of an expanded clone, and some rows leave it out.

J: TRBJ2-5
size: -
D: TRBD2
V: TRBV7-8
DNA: TGTGCCAGCAGCCCATTAGCGGGGGAGGTGCGTGAGACCCAGTACTTC
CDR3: CASSPLAGEVRETQYF

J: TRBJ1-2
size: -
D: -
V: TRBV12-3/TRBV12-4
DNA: TGTGCCAGCAGTCAAGGGATTTGGGGCGGCTACACCTTC
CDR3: CASSQGIWGGYTF

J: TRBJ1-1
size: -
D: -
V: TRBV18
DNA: TGTGCCAGCTCAAATCAGAAGAACACTGAAGCTTTCTTT
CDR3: CASSNQKNTEAFF

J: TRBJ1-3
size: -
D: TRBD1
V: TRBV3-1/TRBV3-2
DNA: TGTGCCAGCAGATACGGGACAGGGGGAAACACCATATATTTT
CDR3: CASRYGTGGNTIYF

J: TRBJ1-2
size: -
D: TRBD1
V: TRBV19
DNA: TGTGCCAGTAGGCGGGACAGCTTTTATGGCTACACCTTC
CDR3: CASRRDSFYGYTF

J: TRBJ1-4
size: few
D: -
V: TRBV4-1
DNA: TGCGCCAGCAGCCAGCAGACAGCATCTAATGAAAAACTGTTTTTT
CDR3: CASSQQTASNEKLFF

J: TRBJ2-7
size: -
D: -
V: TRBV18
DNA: TGTGCCAGCTCACCGGACTCTCCCTACGAGCAGTACTTC
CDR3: CASSPDSPYEQYF

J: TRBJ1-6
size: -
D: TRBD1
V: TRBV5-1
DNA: TGCGCCAGCAGCGGGACGTCCCGGGACAGGGGACGGGACCTTAATTCACCCCTCCACTTT
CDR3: CASSGTSRDRGRDLNSPLHF

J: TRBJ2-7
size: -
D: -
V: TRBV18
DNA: TGTGCCAGCTCACCGGCAGTATCCTACGAGCAGTACTTC
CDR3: CASSPAVSYEQYF

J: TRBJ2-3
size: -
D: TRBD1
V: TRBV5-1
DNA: TGCGCCAGCAGCTTGGGGACAGGGAGAGGGACAGATACGCAGTATTTT
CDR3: CASSLGTGRGTDTQYF

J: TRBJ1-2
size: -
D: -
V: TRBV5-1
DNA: TGCGCCAGCGGCCCCCTAGGAAGCGGGGACTATGGCTACACCTTC
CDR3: CASGPLGSGDYGYTF

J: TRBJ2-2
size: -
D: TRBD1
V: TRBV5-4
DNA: TGTGCCAGCAGCCAAGACAGGGGGGTCGTCGGGGAGCTGTTTTTT
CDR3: CASSQDRGVVGELFF

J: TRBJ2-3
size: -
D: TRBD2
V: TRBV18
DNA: TGTGCCAGCTCACCGGGGACTAGCGGGGGGTTCGATACGCAGTATTTT
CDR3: CASSPGTSGGFDTQYF

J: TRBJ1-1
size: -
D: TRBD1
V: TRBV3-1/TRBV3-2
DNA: TGTGCCAGCAGGCATAACACAGGGGACACTGAAGCTTTCTTT
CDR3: CASRHNTGDTEAFF

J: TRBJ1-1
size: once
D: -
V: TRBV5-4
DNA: TGTGCCAGCAGCCCGGACCAGGGATCGAACACTGAAGCTTTCTTT
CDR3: CASSPDQGSNTEAFF

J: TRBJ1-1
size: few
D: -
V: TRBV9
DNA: TGTGCCAGCAGCGTAAACGCGATACCTAACACTGAAGCTTTCTTT
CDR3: CASSVNAIPNTEAFF

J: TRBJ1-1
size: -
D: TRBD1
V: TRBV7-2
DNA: TGTGCCAGCAGTTCGAGGCAGGGGGCGCGTGACACTGAAGCTTTCTTT
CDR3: CASSSRQGARDTEAFF

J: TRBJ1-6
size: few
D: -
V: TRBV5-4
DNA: TGTGCCAGCAGCTTGTTCGGGGGTTCGGCAAATTCACCCCTCCACTTT
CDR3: CASSLFGGSANSPLHF

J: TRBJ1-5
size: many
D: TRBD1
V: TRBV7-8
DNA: TGTGCCAGCAGCTTATTAACAGGGGCTAAGCCCCAGCATTTT
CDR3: CASSLLTGAKPQHF

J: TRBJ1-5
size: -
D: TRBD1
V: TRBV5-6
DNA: TGTGCCAGCAGTCTCCGGGACAGAAGCAATCAGCCCCAGCATTTT
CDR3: CASSLRDRSNQPQHF

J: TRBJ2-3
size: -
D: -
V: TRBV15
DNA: TGTGCCACCAGCAGAGGAAGACTCTCAGATACGCAGTATTTT
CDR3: CATSRGRLSDTQYF

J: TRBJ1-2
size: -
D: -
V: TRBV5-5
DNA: TGTGCCAGCAGCCTTCAGGGAGGGGATGGCTACACCTTC
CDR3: CASSLQGGDGYTF

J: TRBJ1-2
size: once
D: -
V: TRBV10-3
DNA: TGTGCCATCAGTGACTCTCTACAGGGTGTGGGTTCTGGCTACACCTTC
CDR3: CAISDSLQGVGSGYTF

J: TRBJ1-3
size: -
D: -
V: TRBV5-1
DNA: TGCGCCAGCAGCTTGGTATTAGGGGCTGGAAACACCATATATTTT
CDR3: CASSLVLGAGNTIYF

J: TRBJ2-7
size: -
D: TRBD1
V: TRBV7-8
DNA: TGTGCCAGCAGCTTAAGGGGCAGGGGGCCCTCCTACGAGCAGTACTTC
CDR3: CASSLRGRGPSYEQYF

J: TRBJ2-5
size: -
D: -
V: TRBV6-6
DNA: TGTGCCAGCACCCCACGGGTCGTCGTTCGAGAGACCCAGTACTTC
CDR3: CASTPRVVVRETQYF

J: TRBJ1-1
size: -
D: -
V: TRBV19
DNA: TGTGCCAGTAGTATAGCGGGGGGTTTTAACACTGAAGCTTTCTTT
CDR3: CASSIAGGFNTEAFF

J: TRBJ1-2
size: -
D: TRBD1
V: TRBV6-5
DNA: TGTGCCAGCAGGGGACAGACTCATGGCTACACCTTC
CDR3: CASRGQTHGYTF

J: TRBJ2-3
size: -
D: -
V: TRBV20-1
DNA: TGCAGTGCTACAACAGATACGCAGTATTTT
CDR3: CSATTDTQYF

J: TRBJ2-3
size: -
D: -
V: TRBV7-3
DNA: TGTGCCAGCAGCTCCTACGTCGCGGATACGCAGTATTTT
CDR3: CASSSYVADTQYF

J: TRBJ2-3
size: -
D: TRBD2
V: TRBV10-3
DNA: TGTGCCATCAAATCGGGGCCTAGCGGCACCACAGATACGCAGTATTTT
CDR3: CAIKSGPSGTTDTQYF

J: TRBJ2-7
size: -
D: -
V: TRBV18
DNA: TGTGCCAGCTCACCACCAGACAGGCTCCACTACGAGCAGTACTTC
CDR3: CASSPPDRLHYEQYF

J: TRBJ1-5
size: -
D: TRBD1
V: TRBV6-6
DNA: TGTGCCAGCAGGCCTGGACAGGGGGGTAATCAGCCCCAGCATTTT
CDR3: CASRPGQGGNQPQHF

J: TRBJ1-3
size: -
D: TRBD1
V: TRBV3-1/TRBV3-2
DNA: TGTGCCAGCAGCAGATCCGGGACAGGGTATGTGTCTGGAAACACCATATATTTT
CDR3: CASSRSGTGYVSGNTIYF

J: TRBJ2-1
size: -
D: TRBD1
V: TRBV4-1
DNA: TGCGCCAGCAGCTCCAGGACAGGGCACAATGAGCAGTTCTTC
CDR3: CASSSRTGHNEQFF

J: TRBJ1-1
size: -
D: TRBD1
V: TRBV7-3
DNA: TGTGCCAGCAGCGGAGGACAGGTCACTGAAGCTTTCTTT
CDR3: CASSGGQVTEAFF

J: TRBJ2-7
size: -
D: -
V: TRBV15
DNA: TGTGCCACCAGCAGAGCAGGGATACACTACGAGCAGTACTTC
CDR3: CATSRAGIHYEQYF

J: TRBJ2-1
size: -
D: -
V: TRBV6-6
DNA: TGTGCCAGCAGTTACGACGGCGGGGCCTCCTACAATGAGCAGTTCTTC
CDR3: CASSYDGGASYNEQFF

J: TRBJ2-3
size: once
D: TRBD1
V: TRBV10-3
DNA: TGTGCCATCAGTCCCGGGACAGGCACAGATACGCAGTATTTT
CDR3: CAISPGTGTDTQYF

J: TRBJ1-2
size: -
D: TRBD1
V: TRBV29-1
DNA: TGCAGCGTTTTCAGGGGGCAGGGAGGCTACACCTTC
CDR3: CSVFRGQGGYTF

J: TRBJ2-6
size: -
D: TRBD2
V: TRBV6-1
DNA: TGTGCCAGCAGTGGCGGGACTAGCGGGGGGGCCTCCCGCAACGTCCTGACTTTC
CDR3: CASSGGTSGGASRNVLTF

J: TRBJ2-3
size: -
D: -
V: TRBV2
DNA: TGTGCCAGCAGGACTACCTCCGGTACAGATACGCAGTATTTT
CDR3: CASRTTSGTDTQYF

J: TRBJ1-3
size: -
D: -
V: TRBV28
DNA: TGTGCCAGCAGTTTATCTAGACGGAGAAACACCATATATTTT
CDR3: CASSLSRRRNTIYF

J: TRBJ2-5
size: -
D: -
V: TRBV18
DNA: TGTGCCAGCTCACCGGTTGACCCGGGAACAAAAGAGACCCAGTACTTC
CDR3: CASSPVDPGTKETQYF

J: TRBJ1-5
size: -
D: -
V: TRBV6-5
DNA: TGTGCCAGCAGTTTTAGTCAGGGGAATCAGCCCCAGCATTTT
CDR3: CASSFSQGNQPQHF

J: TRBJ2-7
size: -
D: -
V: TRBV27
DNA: TGTGCCAGCACCCATTCACAGGGCTACGAGCAGTACTTC
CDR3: CASTHSQGYEQYF

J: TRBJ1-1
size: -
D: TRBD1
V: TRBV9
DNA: TGTGCCAGCAGCGCCACCGGGACAGTAACTGAAGCTTTCTTT
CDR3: CASSATGTVTEAFF

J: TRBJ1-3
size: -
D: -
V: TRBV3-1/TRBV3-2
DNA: TGTGCCAGCAGCCAGCTAACTGGTGGAAACACCATATATTTT
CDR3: CASSQLTGGNTIYF

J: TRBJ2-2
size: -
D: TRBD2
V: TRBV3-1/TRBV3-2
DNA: TGTGCCAGCAGCCAAGACCTTGGACTAGCGGGGGTGCCCGGGGAGCTGTTTTTT
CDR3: CASSQDLGLAGVPGELFF

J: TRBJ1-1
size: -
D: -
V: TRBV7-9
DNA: TGTGCCAGCAGCTTAGCACGGGGGGTCAGCACTGAAGCTTTCTTT
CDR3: CASSLARGVSTEAFF

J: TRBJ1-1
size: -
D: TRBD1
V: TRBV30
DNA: TGTGCCTGGAGAGACATACTACAGGGGGCGAGAAACCCTGAAGCTTTCTTT
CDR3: CAWRDILQGARNPEAFF

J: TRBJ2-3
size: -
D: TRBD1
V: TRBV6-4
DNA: TGTGCCAGTGGACAGGGCTACACAGATACGCAGTATTTT
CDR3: CASGQGYTDTQYF

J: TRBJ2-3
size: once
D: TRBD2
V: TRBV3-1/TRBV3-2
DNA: TGTGCCAGCAGCCAAGGAGGGCGGGGGGGCACAGATACGCAGTATTTT
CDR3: CASSQGGRGGTDTQYF

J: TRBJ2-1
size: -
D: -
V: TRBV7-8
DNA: TGTGCCAGCAGCTTAGCCATGTCGGACAATGAGCAGTTCTTC
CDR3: CASSLAMSDNEQFF

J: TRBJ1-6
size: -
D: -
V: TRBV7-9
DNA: TGTGCCAGCAGCTTAGACGGGGGTTCACCCCTCCACTTT
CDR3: CASSLDGGSPLHF

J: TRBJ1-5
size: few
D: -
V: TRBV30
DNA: TGTGCCTTAGGAGTCCAGGGGTGGAATCAGCCCCAGCATTTT
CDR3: CALGVQGWNQPQHF

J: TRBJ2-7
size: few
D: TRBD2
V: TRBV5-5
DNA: TGTGCCAGCAGCCCCGGTGGAGTTAGCGGGGGGGGAGCCTACGAGCAGTACTTC
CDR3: CASSPGGVSGGGAYEQYF